This T cell receptor beta chain is drawn from a study of post-analysis software for immune sequencing data. Study details: Several disease courses (relapsing-remitting, secondary progressive and progressive-relapsing) of multiple sclerosis were included. Study-wide results and caveats: Normalized Chao1 diversity was significantly lower in multiple sclerosis patients than in controls.

Points on this clonotype: The antigen is not known.

Unique-molecular-identifier-tagged TCR beta cDNA libraries were used. TCRdb passed the PCR reads through MiXCR, listing each CDR3 protein once. The sample includes about 820,000 distinct CDR3 sequences, about 50% of them seen just once. This sequence originates from a girl between 10 and 17 years old with multiple sclerosis. Sequenced material: blood.

CDR3 sequence: CSASVASGFSGANVLTF. For the CDR3, the DNA is TGCAGTGCTAGTGTGGCTAGCGGGTTCTCTGGGGCCAACGTCCTGACTTTC. The genes are TRBV20-1 and TRBJ2-6; 8 nucleotides line up with TRBD2. J gave up 0 bases and V 3 bases, and 7 bases lay outside the gene matches. The CDR3 has 17 amino acids. The germline V gene encodes CDR1 DFQATT and CDR2 SNEGSKA (reference sequence).